Sequencing of this T cell receptor beta chain was carried out in a study of CD8 T cells in Susac syndrome. From blood CD8+ and CD4+ T cells, TCR beta sequences were generated. The CDR3 runs 14 residues. The germline gives CDR1 SGHRS, CDR2 YFSETQ. V lost 2 bases and J 8 bases, leaving 13 bases between the germline ends. RNA in amounts of about 0.5 to 1 ug was reverse transcribed with random hexamers. Amplification of TCR beta CDR3 across 54 Vbeta and 13 Jbeta was performed with immunoSEQ multiplex PCR. MiXCR, applied by TCRdb to the immunoSEQ multiplex PCR reads, yields one record per CDR3 protein. Of tens of thousands of distinct CDR3 sequences listed, roughly 93% are singletons.

The chain carries TRBV5-1 and TRBJ1-4; D may be TRBD1 (6 bases). Sequencing input: CD8+ T cells from PBMCs. This clonotype was obtained from a human donor in good health. The CDR3 loop is CASSLYTGREKLFF. The CDR3, as DNA: TGCGCCAGCAGCTTATACACAGGGAGGGAAAAACTGTTTTTT. The whole variable domain, remainder taken from reference TRBV5-1 and TRBJ1-4, is KAGVTQTPRYLIKTRGQQVTLSCSPISGHRSVSWYQQTPGQGLQFLFEYFSETQRNKGNFPGRFSGRQFSNSRSEMNVSTLELGDSALYLCASSLYTGREKLFFGSGTQLSVL.